These 23 T cell receptor beta chains were sequenced from one sample in a study of response to subunit inactivated influenza vaccine. One entry per CDR3 protein, called by TCRdb with MiXCR from the RT-PCR reads. There are 600,000 to 700,000 distinct CDR3 sequences in the sample; 13% to 15% occur only once, and 7.6% lies in the top ten. Sample: PBMCs from blood, taken 14 days before vaccination. The origin of the receptors is a man in his fifties who received an inactivated influenza vaccine.

This clonotype has just a few counts. This chain uses TRBV15 with TRBJ1-4; no reliable D call. Per the germline V gene, CDR1 is LNHNV and CDR2 is YYDKDF (reference sequence). The CDR3 covers 16 residues. V was shortened by 1 base and J by 0 bases, with 9 bases between the two germline ends. The CDR3 loop is CATSRGAQSTNEKLFF. CDR3 DNA: TGTGCCACCAGCAGAGGGGCACAGTCAACTAATGAAAAACTGTTTTTT.

This chain uses TRBV7-9 with TRBJ2-2; D may be TRBD1 (7 bases). Germline-derived CDR1 and CDR2 are SEHNR and FQNEAQ (reference sequence). This CDR3 comprises 15 residues. With 5 bases removed from V and 7 bases from J, the gap between germline ends came to 17 bases. CDR3 loop: CASSVFRGVDGELFF. For the CDR3, the DNA is TGTGCCAGCAGCGTTTTCAGGGGGGTTGACGGGGAGCTGTTTTTT.

This clonotype was counted a few times. This chain joins TRBV6-5 and TRBJ1-2, with D uncertain. In germline, CDR1 is MNHEY, CDR2 SVGAGI. The CDR3 extends over 14 amino acids. V lost 2 bases to trimming and J lost 3 bases, with 10 bases between them. The CDR3 DNA sequence: TGTGCCAGCAGTTACGGGCAGGACCACTATGGCTACACCTTC. Amino acid sequence: CASSYGQDHYGYTF.

The chain joins TRBV5-1 to TRBJ2-3; 14 bases align to TRBD2. Germline assignment: CDR1 SGHRS and CDR2 YFSETQ. The CDR3 is 17 amino acids. With V trimmed by 4 bases and J by 0 bases, 4 bases remained unmatched. The CDR3 nucleotides are TGCGCCAGCAGCCAACGACTAGCGGGAGGGAGCACAGATACGCAGTATTTT. Amino acids: CASSQRLAGGSTDTQYF. The complete variable domain, with remaining parts taken from reference TRBV5-1 and TRBJ2-3, reads KAGVTQTPRYLIKTRGQQVTLSCSPISGHRSVSWYQQTPGQGLQFLFEYFSETQRNKGNFPGRFSGRQFSNSRSEMNVSTLELGDSALYLCASSQRLAGGSTDTQYFGPGTRLTVL.

The chain recombines TRBV11-2 with TRBJ2-1, with TRBD2 as a possible D gene (6 bases). The CDR3 length is 14 residues. Germline V gene lookup returns CDR1 SGHAT and CDR2 FQNNGV. V was cut by 8 bases and J by 8 bases, with 19 bases left in between. This chain's CDR3 is CASLNWRGTDEQFF. As DNA, the CDR3 is TGTGCCAGCTTGAACTGGCGGGGAACCGATGAGCAGTTCTTC.

The J gene is TRBJ1-5, the V gene TRBV15; D is perhaps TRBD1 (5 bases). CDR3 size: 13 residues. CDR1 and CDR2 (germline): LNHNV, YYDKDF (reference sequence). V was trimmed by 2 bases and J by 4 bases, leaving 6 bases between them. CDR3 sequence reads: CATSRKGNQPQHF. The CDR3 bases are TGTGCCACCAGCAGAAAGGGGAATCAGCCCCAGCATTTT.

This clonotype was recorded at least ten times. The V gene is TRBV10-3, the J gene TRBJ2-7, with 14 positions matching TRBD2. Germline trimming cut 8 bases from V and 5 bases from J; bases unmatched to any gene: 8. In germline, CDR1 is ENHRY, CDR2 SYGVKD. The CDR3 has 15 amino acids. The CDR3, as DNA: TGTGCCATCGGGACGGGACTAGCGGGAGTAGACGAGCAGTACTTC. This sequence encodes CAIGTGLAGVDEQYF.

The J gene is TRBJ1-2, the V gene TRBV3-1; 10 bases match TRBD1. The germline V gene encodes CDR1 LGHDT and CDR2 YNNKEL (reference sequence). The CDR3 loop spans 14 amino acids. The V gene end was trimmed by 2 bases and the J gene end by 4 bases; junction bases not matched to a gene: 1. The CDR3 sequence: CASSQRTGGYGYTF. The CDR3 DNA is TGTGCCAGCAGCCAACGGACAGGGGGCTATGGCTACACCTTC.

There are a few counts of this clonotype. This chain uses TRBV28 with TRBJ2-7, with unresolved D. Germline CDR1 reads MDHEN; CDR2 reads SYDVKM. Between the trimmed V and J ends, which lost 0 bases and 4 bases, there was a span of 13 bases. The CDR3 is 15 residues long. This CDR3 reads CASSLWYQGYYEQYF. DNA of the CDR3: TGTGCCAGCAGTTTATGGTACCAAGGGTATTACGAGCAGTACTTC. The full variable domain, its missing parts supplied by reference TRBV28 and TRBJ2-7, is DVKVTQSSRYLVKRTGEKVFLECVQDMDHENMFWYRQDPGLGLRLIYFSYDVKMKEKGDIPEGYSVSREKKERFSLILESASTNQTSMYLCASSLWYQGYYEQYFGPGTRLTVT.

This CDR3 is CASSEAVPYEQFF. The DNA for the CDR3 is TGTGCCAGCAGTGAGGCAGTTCCCTATGAGCAGTTCTTC. The V gene is TRBV2, the J gene TRBJ2-1; no clear D. There are 13 residues in the CDR3. Germline CDR1 and CDR2: SNHLY and FYNNEI. Trimming took 3 bases from V and 8 from J, leaving 11 bases between them.

The chain combines TRBV25-1 with TRBJ2-3; no clear D gene. This CDR3 has 12 amino acids. Per germline, CDR1 MGHDK and CDR2 SYGVNS. With 7 bases removed from V and 6 bases from J, the gap between germline ends came to 11 bases. Here the CDR3 reads CASTDRVDTQYF. CDR3 DNA sequence: TGTGCCAGCACCGATAGAGTGGATACGCAGTATTTT. Combining the CDR3 with reference TRBV25-1 and TRBJ2-3 gives the whole variable domain EADIYQTPRYLVIGTGKKITLECSQTMGHDKMYWYQQDPGMELHLIHYSYGVNSTEKGDLSSESTVSRIRTEHFPLTLESARPSHTSQYLCASTDRVDTQYFGPGTRLTVL.

The chain employs TRBV5-4 and TRBJ2-3; D is perhaps TRBD1 (5 bases). There are 13 residues in the CDR3. The V end was cut by 7 bases, the J end by 6 bases, with 15 bases between. Germline V CDR1 and CDR2: SGHNT, YYREEE (reference sequence). The CDR3 DNA sequence: TGTGCCAGCCAGGGCCTAACGCGGGATACGCAGTATTTT. Its translation: CASQGLTRDTQYF.

CDR3 sequence: CASQLLPTNTGELFF. As DNA, the CDR3 is TGTGCCAGCCAGCTTCTACCGACGAACACCGGGGAGCTGTTTTTT. This sequence joins TRBV6-1 and TRBJ2-2; D is ambiguous. This CDR3 comprises 15 residues. V was shortened by 8 bases and J by 0 bases, with 13 bases between the two germline ends. The V gene's germline CDR1 is MNHNS and CDR2 SASEGT.

This clonotype was counted between two and nine times. V and J are TRBV6-6 and TRBJ1-2; no clear D gene. The germline CDR1 and CDR2 sequences are MNHNY and SVGAGI (reference sequence). The CDR3 loop spans 13 amino acids. The ends were cut back, 6 bases at V and 7 bases at J, with 15 bases in the middle. This chain's CDR3 is CASSLNPSRGYTF. In DNA form, the CDR3 reads TGTGCCAGCAGCCTCAATCCGTCCCGTGGCTACACCTTC.

This chain links TRBV20-1 with TRBJ2-3; D perhaps matches TRBD2 (5 bases). The V end lost 6 bases, the J end lost 1 base, and 11 bases lay between the germline ends. The CDR3 contains 13 residues. From germline, CDR1 is DFQATT and CDR2 SNEGSKA (reference sequence). The CDR3 DNA sequence: TGCAGTGCAGGGCGGGCGGGCACAGATACGCAGTATTTT. This encodes CSAGRAGTDTQYF.

This clonotype was counted only a few times. The rearrangement links TRBV15 to TRBJ1-5; TRBD1 matches 7 bases. This CDR3 is built from 18 residues. V dropped 2 bases and J dropped 0; count of bases not matched to a gene: 10. Germline CDR1 LNHNV, CDR2 YYDKDF (reference sequence). CDR3 sequence: CATSRLLGTEYSNQPQHF. The DNA of the CDR3 is TGTGCCACCAGCAGACTTTTGGGGACAGAATATAGCAATCAGCCCCAGCATTTT.

CDR3 DNA sequence: TGCGCCAGCAGCACTCTTCTAGCGGGGGGTCGGAATGAGCAGTTCTTC. This sequence encodes CASSTLLAGGRNEQFF. The V and J genes are TRBV5-1 and TRBJ2-1; 11 nucleotides agree with TRBD2. The CDR3 sequence is 16 residues long. The junction had 10 bases not matched to a gene; V was cut back by 4 bases and J by 7 bases. Germline V gene data show CDR1 as SGHRS and CDR2 as YFSETQ.

This sequence joins TRBV4-1 and TRBJ2-2, with D maybe TRBD1 (6 bases). Per the germline V gene, CDR1 is MGHRA and CDR2 is YSYEKL. This CDR3 comprises 15 residues. V lost 1 base to trimming and J lost 4 bases, with 10 bases between them. The DNA for the CDR3 is TGCGCCAGCAGCCAAGCCCTCAGGGGCACCGGGGAGCTGTTTTTT. Translated: CASSQALRGTGELFF.

The chain couples TRBV19 to TRBJ2-4; 8 bases agree with TRBD2. The trim removed 6 bases at V and 5 bases at J, leaving 18 bases unmatched. There are 18 residues in the CDR3. Per germline, CDR1 LNHDA and CDR2 SQIVND (reference sequence). The CDR3 loop is CASSKVGTRWEEENIQYF. In nucleotides, the CDR3 is TGTGCCAGTAGCAAAGTCGGGACTAGGTGGGAAGAGGAAAACATTCAGTACTTC.

This clonotype was found a few times. The chain combines TRBV5-5 with TRBJ2-1; D is undetermined. This CDR3 spans 13 amino acids. Germline loops: CDR1 SGHKS, CDR2 YYEKEE (reference sequence). The germline V and J ends were trimmed by 5 bases and 0 bases, with 6 bases remaining between them. CDR3 protein: CASRTFSYNEQFF. The CDR3 DNA reads as TGTGCCAGCAGGACTTTCTCCTACAATGAGCAGTTCTTC. The whole variable domain, filled in from reference TRBV5-5 and TRBJ2-1, reads DAGVTQSPTHLIKTRGQQVTLRCSPISGHKSVSWYQQVLGQGPQFIFQYYEKEERGRGNFPDRFSARQFPNYSSELNVNALLLGDSALYLCASRTFSYNEQFFGPGTRLTVL.

V and J are TRBV6-1 and TRBJ2-2; D remains ambiguous. CDR1 is MNHNS, CDR2 SASEGT, per germline. There are 13 residues in the CDR3. Trimming pared 7 bases from V and 4 bases from J, leaving 10 bases between. The CDR3 loop reads CASIQSATGELFF. The DNA for the CDR3 is TGTGCCAGCATCCAGAGTGCCACCGGGGAGCTGTTTTTT.

This sequence joins TRBV12-3 or TRBV12-4 and TRBJ1-2, with 8 bases that match TRBD1. The CDR3 spans 15 residues. With V trimmed by 5 bases and J by 0 bases, 5 bases remained unmatched. In nucleotides, the CDR3 is TGTGCCAGCAGTAATCAGGGGGCCGCTAACTATGGCTACACCTTC. Protein product: CASSNQGAANYGYTF.

This clonotype has only a few counts. The V call is TRBV7-2, the J call TRBJ2-1; perhaps TRBD2 as D (5 bases). In germline, CDR1 is SGHTA, CDR2 FQGNSA. This CDR3 contains 16 residues. V lost 0 bases, J lost 6 bases, and 15 bases lay in between. The CDR3 loop reads CASSLASAGLFNEQFF. The DNA of the CDR3 is TGTGCCAGCAGCTTAGCTTCTGCGGGTCTTTTCAATGAGCAGTTCTTC.